This T cell receptor beta chain was captured by sequencing in a study of T cell responses to AZD1222 COVID-19 vaccine. As for this clone: Antigen unknown. Compared with germline, one end of the junction differs, possibly owing to a read error.

The study's findings and limits: Baseline serology detected seropositivity in only 5 to 7 AZD1222 recipients. Once two AZD1222 doses were given, Spike-specific TCR breadth and depth went up. Along spike, vaccine-associated CD4 TCRs were found throughout, with dominance at 160-218 and 743-854.

Assay used: immunoSEQ multiplex PCR; TCRdb lists only in-frame clones, some missing. The profile shows approximately 120,000 clones, about 88% of them singletons. This CDR3 comprises 14 residues. From germline, CDR1 is MNHEY and CDR2 SVGAGI. The source was peripheral blood, collected 28 days after the second AZD1222 dose. The origin of this receptor is an adult who received the AZD1222 COVID-19 vaccine. The chain combines TRBV6-5 with TRBJ2-7; a weak D match, TRBD1 (5 bases). This CDR3 is CAGSDPQRQYEQYF. In DNA form, the CDR3 reads TGTGCCGGCAGCGACCCCCAAAGACAGTACGAGCAGTACTTC.